The 12 T cell receptor beta chains below come from one sample, sequenced in a study of cytomegalovirus exposure and HLA in healthy donors. The PCR made use of 60 Vbeta and 13 Jbeta primers. The table came from immunoSEQ multiplex PCR; TCRdb's copy has only in-frame clones and leaves some out. The table records under 150,000 clones, approximately 72% of them present only once. Material: PBMCs. All receptors derive from a human donor in good health.

CDR3 nucleotides: TGCGCCAGCAGCCAAAGATCTAGCGGACATGGGCAGTTCTTC. It codes for CASSQRSSGHGQFF. V gene TRBV4-3 combines with J gene TRBJ2-1; 7 bases align to TRBD2. The CDR3 extends over 14 amino acids. V was pared by 2 bases and J by 12 bases, with 10 bases of the junction left unmatched. Germline V gene data show CDR1 as LGHNA and CDR2 as YSLEER.

The rearrangement uses TRBV7-2 and TRBJ2-7; TRBD2 is a possible D gene (6 bases). V dropped 3 bases and J dropped 0 bases, with 12 bases sitting between them. There are 15 residues in the CDR3. The germline gives CDR1 SGHTA, CDR2 FQGNSA. The DNA of the CDR3 is TGTGCCAGCAGCTTGGCGGCGGGATTCTCCTACGAGCAGTACTTC. Protein sequence: CASSLAAGFSYEQYF.

V is TRBV7-9 and J is TRBJ2-7; TRBD2 matches at 11 bases. V was clipped by 5 bases and J by 5 bases; unmatched bases: 2. The germline V gene encodes CDR1 SEHNR and CDR2 FQNEAQ (reference sequence). The CDR3 runs to 13 residues. CDR3 amino acids: CASSILAGDEQYF. CDR3 sequence (DNA): TGTGCCAGCAGCATACTAGCGGGGGACGAGCAGTACTTC.

This clone was seen only once. The CDR3 here is CASSQEDSPRRYF. For the CDR3, the DNA is TGCGCCAGCAGCCAAGAAGACAGCCCGAGACGGTATTTT. The chain carries TRBV4-3 and TRBJ2-3; maybe TRBD1 (5 bases). V dropped 0 bases and J dropped 14 bases, with 15 bases sitting between them. Germline V lookup: CDR1 LGHNA, CDR2 YSLEER. There are 13 residues in the CDR3.

The CDR3 nucleotides are TGTGCCAGCAGTGGTGGAAAGGGGACTTACGAGCAGTACTTC. Its translation is CASSGGKGTYEQYF. The V gene is TRBV2, the J gene TRBJ2-7; D may be TRBD2 (6 bases). This CDR3 comprises 14 residues. Germline V lookup: CDR1 SNHLY, CDR2 FYNNEI. V shed 4 bases and J shed 4 bases, with 14 bases lying between them.

The gene calls are TRBV7-8 and TRBJ2-7; 10 bases fit TRBD2. The germline V gene has CDR1 SGHVS and CDR2 FQNEAQ. The CDR3 runs 15 residues. V trimming: 5 bases; J trimming: 0 bases; junction bases outside the gene matches: 4. In nucleotides, the CDR3 is TGTGCCAGCAGCCCTGTAGCGGGGGGCTCCTACGAGCAGTACTTC. Translating it yields CASSPVAGGSYEQYF.

This clone has a single count. The gene calls are TRBV5-8 and TRBJ1-1; 9 bases line up with TRBD1. Germline V lookup: CDR1 SGHTS, CDR2 YDEGEE. The CDR3 contains 15 residues. V gave up 4 bases and J gave up 6 bases; unmatched junction bases: 10. CDR3 coding DNA: TGTGCCAGCAGCCCGTGGGGGACAGGGCCGGCTGAAGCTTTCTTT. It specifies CASSPWGTGPAEAFF.

The V call is TRBV5-1, the J call TRBJ2-7, with D unresolved. The CDR3 spans 14 residues. Trimming removed 1 base from V and 0 bases from J, with 8 bases in between. CDR1 and CDR2 from the germline V gene are SGHRS and YFSETQ. CDR3 DNA: TGCGCCAGCAGCTTGTACCTAAGCTCCTACGAGCAGTACTTC. The encoded protein is CASSLYLSSYEQYF.

The chain combines TRBV19 with TRBJ2-1; TRBD2 agrees at 12 bases. Germline assignment: CDR1 LNHDA and CDR2 SQIVND (reference sequence). The CDR3 is 18 amino acids. V lost 9 bases to trimming and J lost 0 bases; unmatched junction nucleotides: 12. This CDR3 is CASQTLLAGGPSYNEQFF. The CDR3 nucleotides read TGTGCCAGCCAAACCCTACTAGCGGGGGGACCCTCCTACAATGAGCAGTTCTTC.

This clone was seen only once. This chain joins TRBV28 and TRBJ1-1; possibly TRBD1 for D (6 bases). The CDR3 has 11 amino acids. The germline V gene has CDR1 MDHEN and CDR2 SYDVKM. V was cut by 7 bases and J by 4 bases, with 7 bases left in between. The CDR3 loop is CASTGATEAFF. For the CDR3, the DNA is TGTGCCAGCACAGGGGCCACTGAAGCTTTCTTT.

The J gene is TRBJ1-6, the V gene TRBV6-4, with D unclear. The V and J ends lost 6 bases and 0 bases respectively, with 9 bases between them. CDR1 is MRHNA and CDR2 is SNTAGT in the germline V gene. CDR3 length: 15 residues. CDR3 sequence: CASRSESSYNSPLHF. The CDR3 bases are TGTGCCAGCAGATCTGAGAGCTCCTATAATTCACCCCTCCACTTT.

The genes are TRBV7-2 and TRBJ2-5; 13 bases agree with TRBD2. With V trimmed by 1 base and J by 4 bases, 9 bases remained unmatched. The CDR3 length is 18 residues. Germline V gene lookup returns CDR1 SGHTA and CDR2 FQGNSA. The CDR3 DNA reads TGTGCCAGCAGCTTAGAGCCACTAGCGGGAGGGGGGGGAGAGACCCAGTACTTC. Encoded protein: CASSLEPLAGGGGETQYF.